The 8 T cell receptor beta chains in this list originate from one sample, sequenced in a study of vaccination and CD4 T cells after COVID-19. Sequenced with the Oncomine TCR Beta short-read assay was DNA taken from cultured CD4+ T cells. TCRdb re-called the PCR reads with MiXCR, one entry per CDR3 protein. This table holds fewer than 20,000 distinct CDR3 sequences, around 40% found once. Treatment noted: roughly 10-day PBMC culture with coronavirus spike peptide pools or control peptides (ViraFEST assay). No antigen has been identified for these receptors. What was sequenced was cultured CD4+ T cells from blood. Source of these receptors: a human donor with COVID-19.

CDR3 loop: CASSGGPYEQYF. The DNA for the CDR3 is TGTGCCAGCTCCGGCGGACCCTACGAGCAGTACTTC. V is TRBV7-2 and J is TRBJ2-7, with no clear D. Germline CDR1 reads SGHTA; CDR2 reads FQGNSA. CDR3 length equals 12 residues. Trimming cost V 8 bases and J 2 bases, with 10 bases left between them.

This clonotype was counted a few times. The V gene is TRBV7-9, the J gene TRBJ2-3, with a weak D call TRBD2 (6 bases). From germline, CDR1 is SEHNR and CDR2 FQNEAQ (reference sequence). The CDR3 contains 15 residues. With 5 bases removed from V and 5 bases from J, the gap between germline ends came to 17 bases. The CDR3 nucleotides read TGTGCCAGCAGCCCGGCAGCCCTGGGAGGAGATACGCAGTATTTT. Translation: CASSPAALGGDTQYF.

In this sample, this clonotype turned up a few times. The chain combines TRBV20-1 with TRBJ2-1; possible D gene TRBD2, 5 bases. Germline lookup yields CDR1 DFQATT and CDR2 SNEGSKA (reference sequence). The CDR3 is 14 residues long. Deletions cut 1 base from V and 5 bases from J, with 12 bases between. The CDR3 loop is CSARAFRENNEQFF. The CDR3 nucleotides are TGCAGTGCTAGAGCGTTCCGGGAAAACAATGAGCAGTTCTTC.

CDR3 loop: CAWKGAQNEQYF. CDR3 sequence (DNA): TGTGCCTGGAAAGGGGCGCAAAACGAGCAGTACTTC. V and J are TRBV30 and TRBJ2-7; D perhaps matches TRBD1 (5 bases). CDR1 and CDR2 (germline): GTSNPN, SVGIG (reference sequence). Trimming took off 4 bases at V and 5 bases at J, with 12 bases between the two ends. The CDR3 is 12 residues long.

The chain carries TRBV20-1 and TRBJ1-2; TRBD1 matches at 10 bases. Germline V gene lookup returns CDR1 DFQATT and CDR2 SNEGSKA (reference sequence). The CDR3 contains 15 residues. V was clipped by 6 bases and J by 0 bases; unmatched bases: 7. The CDR3 protein is CSAPDRGLSNYGYTF. CDR3 DNA: TGCAGTGCCCCCGACAGGGGGCTGTCTAACTATGGCTACACCTTC.

This clonotype appeared a few times. V gene TRBV4-1 combines with J gene TRBJ2-1, with 7 bases fitting TRBD2. This CDR3 is built from 16 residues. V was clipped by 2 bases and J by 6 bases; unmatched bases: 10. The germline CDR1 and CDR2 sequences are MGHRA and YSYEKL. The CDR3 nucleotides are TGCGCCAGCAGCCAAATTAAAGGACTAGTCGGCAATGAGCAGTTCTTC. Translation gives CASSQIKGLVGNEQFF.

The chain combines TRBV6-1 with TRBJ2-7; no clear D. The CDR3 sequence is 15 residues long. Trimming cost V 6 bases and J 5 bases, with 20 bases left between them. The germline V gene encodes CDR1 MNHNS and CDR2 SASEGT. CDR3 coding DNA: TGTGCCAGCAGCCCGCCCCCAACCCGCTCTCACGAGCAGTACTTC. Residues: CASSPPPTRSHEQYF.

The gene calls are TRBV30 and TRBJ1-1, with TRBD1 identical over 10 bases. Trimming took 3 bases from V and 4 from J; bases not matched to a gene: 8. Looked up from germline, CDR1 is GTSNPN and CDR2 is SVGIG (reference sequence). The CDR3 runs to 15 residues. CDR3 nucleotides: TGTGCCTGGAGGGGAGACAGGGGGCGAGGCACTGAAGCTTTCTTT. Translating it yields CAWRGDRGRGTEAFF.